The 23 T cell receptor beta chains below come from one sample, sequenced in a study of identifying expanded T cells in peripheral blood. Sequenced by immunoSEQ multiplex PCR; TCRdb stores in-frame clones only, minus some. The sample gives approximately 92,000 clones, about 88% of which show up once; around 4.3% is in the top ten. The sample consisted of blood. The source of these receptors is a person aged 18 to 75 in good health.

This clone was counted a single time. The rearrangement uses TRBV6-6 and TRBJ2-7; TRBD1 matches 11 bases. There are 15 residues in the CDR3. Losses at the gene ends were 4 bases for V and 4 bases for J; bases not matched to a gene: 6. The germline CDR1 and CDR2 sequences are MNHNY and SVGAGI (reference sequence). CDR3 amino acids: CASSSRTGGMYEQYF. Written as DNA, the CDR3 is TGTGCCAGCAGTTCCAGGACAGGGGGCATGTACGAGCAGTACTTC.

This clone was detected a few times. J is TRBJ1-5 and V is TRBV30, with no clear D. V was trimmed by 4 bases and J by 2 bases, leaving 9 bases between them. CDR3 length: 13 residues. The V gene's germline CDR1 is GTSNPN and CDR2 SVGIG (reference sequence). CDR3 in amino acids: CAWTRGGNQPQHF. The CDR3 region has the DNA TGTGCCTGGACGAGAGGCGGCAATCAGCCCCAGCATTTT.

The rearrangement uses TRBV5-1 and TRBJ1-2; D call uncertain. CDR1 and CDR2 from the germline V gene are SGHRS and YFSETQ. The CDR3 is made up of 12 amino acids. Between the trimmed V and J ends, which lost 2 bases and 2 bases, there was a span of 4 bases. The CDR3 DNA sequence: TGCGCCAGCAGCTTACGGAACTATGGCTACACCTTC. Translation gives CASSLRNYGYTF.

Comments on this clone: Different DNA sequences within this sample yield the same CDR3. This chain links TRBV19 with TRBJ1-1; no firm D call. CDR1 is LNHDA and CDR2 is SQIVND in the germline V gene (reference sequence). This CDR3 has 13 amino acids. With 3 bases removed from V and 0 bases from J, the gap between germline ends came to 5 bases. In DNA form, the CDR3 reads TGTGCCAGTAGTATCCTAATGAACACTGAAGCTTTCTTT. This encodes CASSILMNTEAFF.

This sequence joins TRBV4-1 and TRBJ2-1, with 11 positions matching TRBD2. The CDR3 extends over 20 amino acids. The germline CDR1 and CDR2 sequences are MGHRA and YSYEKL. The V and J ends lost 5 bases and 3 bases, in that order; junction bases with no gene match: 18. CDR3 sequence (DNA): TGCGCCAGCAGCGATCCGAGTAGCGGGGGGGCCAGGGCCTACTACAATGAGCAGTTCTTC. Its protein is CASSDPSSGGARAYYNEQFF.

V and J are TRBV5-4 and TRBJ1-3; tentatively, D is TRBD1 (5 bases). The germline V gene has CDR1 SGHNT and CDR2 YYREEE (reference sequence). The CDR3 is 16 amino acids. V was pared by 4 bases and J by 0 bases, with 14 bases between. The CDR3 loop is CASSDRGTYSGNTIYF. The CDR3 nucleotides read TGTGCCAGCAGCGACAGAGGGACTTACTCTGGAAACACCATATATTTT.

This rearrangement joins TRBV15 to TRBJ1-5; D ambiguous. This CDR3 spans 17 amino acids. Germline loops: CDR1 LNHNV, CDR2 YYDKDF (reference sequence). Trimming pared 0 bases from V and 0 bases from J, leaving 12 bases between. Written as DNA, the CDR3 is TGTGCCACCAGCAGAGATCATTTTTTAGCTAGCAATCAGCCCCAGCATTTT. Its translation: CATSRDHFLASNQPQHF.

This chain connects TRBV19 to TRBJ1-4; D remains unclear. Per germline, CDR1 LNHDA and CDR2 SQIVND (reference sequence). V was trimmed by 9 bases and J by 5 bases, leaving 22 bases between them. This CDR3 contains 16 residues. For the CDR3, the DNA is TGTGCCAGCCGCAAAGGGTCCTCGAACCGAAATGAAAAACTGTTTTTT. This sequence encodes CASRKGSSNRNEKLFF.

A few counts support this clone. V gene TRBV9 combines with J gene TRBJ1-2, with 8 bases identical to TRBD1. The CDR3 consists of 14 residues. Germline CDR1 reads SGDLS; CDR2 reads YYNGEE. V was pared by 6 bases and J by 0 bases, with 4 bases of the junction left unmatched. CDR3 DNA: TGTGCCAGCACCGGACAGGGTGCTAACTATGGCTACACCTTC. This codes for CASTGQGANYGYTF.

The J gene is TRBJ2-7, the V gene TRBV7-2; D may be TRBD2 (5 bases). The V end lost 1 base, the J end lost 3 bases, and 13 bases lay between the germline ends. The CDR3 length is 15 residues. From germline, CDR1 is SGHTA and CDR2 FQGNSA. CDR3 in amino acids: CASSLGVLAGYEQYF. DNA of the CDR3: TGTGCCAGCAGCTTAGGGGTTCTGGCGGGCTACGAGCAGTACTTC.

V and J are TRBV30 and TRBJ1-1, with unresolved D. The CDR3 has 14 amino acids. Trimming cost V 5 bases and J 5 bases, with 18 bases left between them. CDR1 is GTSNPN and CDR2 is SVGIG in the germline V gene (reference sequence). The CDR3 sequence: CAWGLEARVTEAFF. The CDR3 DNA is TGTGCCTGGGGGCTAGAGGCCCGGGTTACTGAAGCTTTCTTT. Supplemented by reference TRBV30 and TRBJ1-1, the full variable domain reads SQTIHQWPATLVQPVGSPLSLECTVEGTSNPNLYWYRQAAGRGLQLLFYSVGIGQISSEVPQNLSASRPQDRQFILSSKKLLLSDSGFYLCAWGLEARVTEAFFGQGTRLTVV.

The chain combines TRBV27 with TRBJ2-3; 10 positions agree with TRBD1. The CDR3 totals 17 residues. The J segment lost 1 base and the V segment lost 3 bases, leaving 7 bases of the junction unmatched. Germline loops: CDR1 MNHEY, CDR2 SMNVEV (reference sequence). CDR3 sequence (DNA): TGTGCCAGCAGTTTGTATCGGACAGGGGGGGGCACAGATACGCAGTATTTT. This sequence encodes CASSLYRTGGGTDTQYF.

The chain couples TRBV11-3 to TRBJ1-1; D is perhaps TRBD1 (6 bases). This CDR3 spans 14 amino acids. Trimming removed 0 bases at V and 5 bases at J, with 10 bases between. Germline lookup yields CDR1 SGHNT and CDR2 YENEEA. CDR3 sequence reads: CASSLEGAWTEAFF. The CDR3 nucleotides are TGTGCCAGCAGCTTAGAGGGGGCATGGACTGAAGCTTTCTTT.

This clone was seen a few times. The V and J genes are TRBV2 and TRBJ1-1; D call uncertain. The V end was cut by 7 bases, the J end by 1 base, with 7 bases between. The CDR3 consists of 12 residues. Germline V gene data show CDR1 as SNHLY and CDR2 as FYNNEI. CDR3 protein: CASNWGNTEAFF. DNA of the CDR3: TGTGCCAGCAACTGGGGGAACACTGAAGCTTTCTTT.

The J gene is TRBJ1-1, the V gene TRBV29-1; 11 bases are a match to TRBD1. The germline gives CDR1 SQVTM, CDR2 ANQGSEA. Trimming at V came to 4 bases and at J to 11 bases, leaving 9 bases not matched to a gene. This CDR3 has 13 amino acids. CDR3 region: CSVATGQGAKAFF. The CDR3 DNA is TGCAGCGTTGCAACTGGACAGGGGGCGAAGGCTTTCTTT.

V is TRBV2 and J is TRBJ1-2; the match to TRBD1 covers 8 bases. J lost 2 bases, V lost 5 bases, and 1 base had no gene match. CDR3 length equals 13 residues. Germline loops: CDR1 SNHLY, CDR2 FYNNEI. The CDR3 nucleotides read TGTGCCAGCAGTCGACAGGGGAACTATGGCTACACCTTC. This codes for CASSRQGNYGYTF.

CDR3 bases: TGTGCCAGCAGTTTAGCCCCGCTTACTAACTATGGCTACACCTTC. It encodes CASSLAPLTNYGYTF. The chain is built from TRBV27 and TRBJ1-2; D remains ambiguous. The CDR3 length is 15 residues. The V gene's germline CDR1 is MNHEY and CDR2 SMNVEV (reference sequence). V was shortened by 2 bases and J by 0 bases, with 10 bases between the two germline ends.

The CDR3 DNA follows: TGTGCCAGCAGCTTAGACTTTCATAATTCACCCCTCCACTTT. This translates into CASSLDFHNSPLHF. The chain is built from TRBV7-9 and TRBJ1-6; no reliable D call. The CDR3 is 14 amino acids. Germline loops: CDR1 SEHNR, CDR2 FQNEAQ (reference sequence). V lost 1 base to trimming and J lost 5 bases, with 6 bases between them.

The V gene is TRBV5-6, the J gene TRBJ2-7, with a possible D match to TRBD2 (5 bases). From germline, CDR1 is SGHDT and CDR2 YYEEEE. The CDR3 is 13 amino acids. V was clipped by 4 bases and J by 5 bases, with 13 bases between them. DNA of the CDR3: TGTGCCAGCAGCCTGTGGACTGTTAACGAGCAGTACTTC. Translated: CASSLWTVNEQYF.

The V call is TRBV11-3, the J call TRBJ1-6, with D possibly being TRBD1 (5 bases). This CDR3 region has 12 residues. V lost 5 bases and J lost 12, with 11 bases in between. Looked up from germline, CDR1 is SGHNT and CDR2 is YENEEA. The CDR3 spells CASSPQGVPLHF. CDR3 in DNA: TGTGCCAGCAGCCCCCAAGGGGTACCCCTCCACTTT.

V gene TRBV18 combines with J gene TRBJ1-4, with 7 bases that match TRBD1. This CDR3 contains 16 residues. V trimming: 4 bases; J trimming: 0 bases; junction bases outside the gene matches: 5. Germline values: CDR1 KGHSH, CDR2 LQKENI. In DNA form, the CDR3 reads TGTGCCAGCTCACTTACAGGGGACACAACTAATGAAAAACTGTTTTTT. Its protein product is CASSLTGDTTNEKLFF.

The chain joins TRBV5-3 to TRBJ2-3, with D possibly being TRBD1 (6 bases). TRBV5-3 is labeled an ORF, and its function is uncertain. The CDR3 has 18 amino acids. V was cut by 4 bases and J by 0 bases, with 21 bases left in between. This CDR3 reads CARSIRQEAPTSTDTQYF. Here the CDR3 DNA reads TGTGCCAGAAGCATTAGACAGGAAGCCCCGACTAGCACAGATACGCAGTATTTT.

The chain couples TRBV11-2 to TRBJ1-3; D unresolved. Germline CDR1 reads SGHAT; CDR2 reads FQNNGV. The V and J ends lost 5 bases and 2 bases respectively, with 7 bases between them. The CDR3 has 13 amino acids. CDR3 nucleotides: TGTGCCAGCAGCGCGGCGGCTGGAAACACCATATATTTT. Translated: CASSAAAGNTIYF.